Detailed here is one TCR beta chain. It lacks a known antigen. Per-nucleotide qualities are absent, and no much larger clonotype sits a single base away. These data belong to a study of Ad26.COV2.S vaccination and SARS-CoV-2 variants (dated by TCRdb to about 2021). Regarding the research as a whole: The specificity and breadth of SARS-CoV-2-reactive T cell receptors after Ad26.COV2.S vaccination were assessed by TCRbeta repertoire sequencing. A total of 32 samples were included in the TCR-sequenced set, comprising about 20 Ad26.COV2.S vaccine recipients, 5 placebo recipients and 8 SARS-CoV-2 convalescent individuals.

TCRbeta CDR3 regions were sequenced with the immunoSEQ Assay. After extraction, genomic DNA underwent amplification by bias-controlled multiplex PCR, followed by high-throughput sequencing. The study's own analysis went as follows. Collapsing and filtering of sequences were performed to quantify the absolute abundance of each unique TCRbeta CDR3 region. T cell fraction was estimated by normalization of TCRbeta template counts to usable DNA, with usable DNA being measured through amplification of reference genes present in all nucleated cells. Repertoire TCRs were annotated as SARS-CoV-2-specific by exact matching of V gene, CDR3 amino acid sequence and J gene to a known reactive TCR set. The reference SARS-CoV-2 TCR set came from MIRA and was filtered for enrichment in COVID-19-positive ImmuneCODE repertoires, removing public or cross-reactive TCRs. Drawing on the MIRA antigens, annotated TCRs were analysed further at the level of specific ORF or position within ORF. Breadth was defined as annotated unique rearrangements over total unique productive rearrangements; depth was the summed frequency of those rearrangements. TCR breadth was compared between groups using two-sided Wilcoxon rank-sum tests. TCRdb provides this immuneACCESS table in a form limited to in-frame rearrangements. Some clones are lacking; in checked studies, under half of them reflect an unresolved V gene, and why the rest are absent is not known. That table is the source of V, J and clone size, and D and trimming were worked out from the DNA. Here the sample has 150,000 to 200,000 clones; roughly 89% occur a single time. Of the sample, 5.5% to 6% falls within the top ten clones.

General study outcomes and caveats: Non-spike TCR breadth was comparable between vaccine and placebo recipients, consistent with the vaccine containing only spike. The authors noted that total T cell responses may have been underestimated by the TCR breadth and depth analyses. Higher spike-specific TCR breadth was observed in Ad26.COV2.S recipients than in placebo recipients (P = 0.0014). Substantial breadth of spike-specific CD8+ and CD4+ T cell responses was reported after vaccination.

According to the study, the label for this sample's time point signals: individuals recovered from natural SARS-CoV-2 infection. Taken from the germline V gene (reference sequence), the CDR1 and CDR2 loops are LGHDT and YNNKEL. After removal of 1 base from V and 12 bases from J, the junction retains 0 bases not matched to a gene. The CDR3 runs 11 residues from the cysteine to the phenylalanine. CDR3 DNA only is kept here, 33 bases in frame from base 1. The material was peripheral blood, obtained after recovery from COVID-19. The receptor was isolated from a human donor who had recovered from COVID-19. This chain is built from TRBV3-1 (or the pseudogene TRBV3-2) and TRBJ2-1; TRBD2 aligns with 7 central bases. CDR3 region: CASSQGGGQFF. The bases are TGTGCCAGCAGCCAAGGCGGGGGGCAGTTCTTC.